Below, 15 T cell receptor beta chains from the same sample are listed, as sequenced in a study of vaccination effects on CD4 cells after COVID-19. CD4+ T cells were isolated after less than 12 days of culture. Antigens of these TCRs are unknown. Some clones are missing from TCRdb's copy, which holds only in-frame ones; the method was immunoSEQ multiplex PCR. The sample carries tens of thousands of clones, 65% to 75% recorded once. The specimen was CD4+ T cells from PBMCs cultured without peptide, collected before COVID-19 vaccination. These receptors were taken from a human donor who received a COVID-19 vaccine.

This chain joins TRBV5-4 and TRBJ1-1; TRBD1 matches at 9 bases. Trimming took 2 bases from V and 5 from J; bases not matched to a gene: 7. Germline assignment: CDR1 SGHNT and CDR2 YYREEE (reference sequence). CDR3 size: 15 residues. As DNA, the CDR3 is TGTGCCAGCAGCTTCGACAGGGGGTGGAAGACTGAAGCTTTCTTT. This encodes CASSFDRGWKTEAFF.

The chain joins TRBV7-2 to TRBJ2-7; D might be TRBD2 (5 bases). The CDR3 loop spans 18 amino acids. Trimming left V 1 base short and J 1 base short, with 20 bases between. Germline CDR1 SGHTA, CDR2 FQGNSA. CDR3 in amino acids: CASSLVVGSVVYSYEQYF. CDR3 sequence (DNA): TGTGCCAGCAGCTTAGTGGTGGGGAGCGTTGTTTATTCCTACGAGCAGTACTTC.

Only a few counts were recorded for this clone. CDR3 coding DNA: TGCGCCAGCAGCCAAGAGCCATTATACGAGCAGTACTTC. Translation: CASSQEPLYEQYF. V usage is TRBV4-1 and J usage is TRBJ2-7; D call uncertain. With 0 bases removed from V and 4 bases from J, the gap between germline ends came to 7 bases. Germline CDR1 is MGHRA and CDR2 is YSYEKL. This CDR3 contains 13 residues.

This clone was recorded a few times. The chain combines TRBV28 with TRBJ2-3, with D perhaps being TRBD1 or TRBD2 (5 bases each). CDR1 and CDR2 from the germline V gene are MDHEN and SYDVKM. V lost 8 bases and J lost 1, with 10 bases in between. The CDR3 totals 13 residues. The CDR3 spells CASGTRGTDTQYF. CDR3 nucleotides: TGTGCCAGCGGGACCCGTGGCACAGATACGCAGTATTTT.

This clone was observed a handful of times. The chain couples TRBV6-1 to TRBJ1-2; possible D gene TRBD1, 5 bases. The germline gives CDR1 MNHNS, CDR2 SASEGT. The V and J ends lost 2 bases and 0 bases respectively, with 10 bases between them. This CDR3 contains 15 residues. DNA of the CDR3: TGTGCCAGCAGTGAAACCGGGGGGGCTAACTATGGCTACACCTTC. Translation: CASSETGGANYGYTF.

CDR3 DNA: TGTGCCACCATGACAGGGTCTCCTAATTCACCCCTCCACTTT. It yields the protein CATMTGSPNSPLHF. V is TRBV6-5 and J is TRBJ1-6, with 7 bases that match TRBD1. The CDR3 consists of 14 residues. Trimming at V came to 10 bases and at J to 6 bases, leaving 9 bases not matched to a gene. Germline assignment: CDR1 MNHEY and CDR2 SVGAGI.

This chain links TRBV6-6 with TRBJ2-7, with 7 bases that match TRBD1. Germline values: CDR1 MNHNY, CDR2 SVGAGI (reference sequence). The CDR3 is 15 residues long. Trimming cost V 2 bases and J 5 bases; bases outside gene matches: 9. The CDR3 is CASSYGQVGPHEQYF. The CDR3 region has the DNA TGTGCCAGCAGTTACGGACAGGTGGGCCCCCACGAGCAGTACTTC.

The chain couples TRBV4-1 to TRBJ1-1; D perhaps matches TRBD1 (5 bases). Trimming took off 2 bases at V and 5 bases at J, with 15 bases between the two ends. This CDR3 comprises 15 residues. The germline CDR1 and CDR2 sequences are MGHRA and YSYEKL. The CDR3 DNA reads TGCGCCAGCAGCCAACCCCGGAATAGGGGTACTGAAGCTTTCTTT. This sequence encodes CASSQPRNRGTEAFF.

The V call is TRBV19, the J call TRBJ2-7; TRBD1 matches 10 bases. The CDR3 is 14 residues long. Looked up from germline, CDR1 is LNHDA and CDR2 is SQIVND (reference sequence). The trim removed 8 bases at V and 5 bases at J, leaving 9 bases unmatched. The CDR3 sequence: CASSRDRGTHEQYF. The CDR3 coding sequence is TGTGCCAGTTCCCGGGACAGGGGAACTCACGAGCAGTACTTC.

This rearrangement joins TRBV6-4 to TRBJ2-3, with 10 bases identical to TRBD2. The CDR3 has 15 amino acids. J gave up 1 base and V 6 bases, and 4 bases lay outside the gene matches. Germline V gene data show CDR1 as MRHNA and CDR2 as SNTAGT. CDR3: CASREAGGGTDTQYF. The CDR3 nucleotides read TGTGCCAGCAGAGAAGCGGGGGGGGGCACAGATACGCAGTATTTT.

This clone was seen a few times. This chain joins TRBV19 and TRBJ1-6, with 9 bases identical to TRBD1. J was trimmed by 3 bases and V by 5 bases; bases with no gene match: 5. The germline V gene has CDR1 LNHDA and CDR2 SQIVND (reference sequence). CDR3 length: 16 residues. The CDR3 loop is CASSETGGLYNSPLHF. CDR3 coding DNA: TGTGCCAGTAGTGAAACAGGGGGCCTCTATAATTCACCCCTCCACTTT.

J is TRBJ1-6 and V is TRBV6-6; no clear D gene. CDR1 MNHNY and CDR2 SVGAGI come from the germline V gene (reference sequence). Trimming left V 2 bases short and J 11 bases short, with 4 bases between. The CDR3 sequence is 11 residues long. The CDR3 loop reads CASSYMTPLHF. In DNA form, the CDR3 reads TGTGCCAGCAGTTACATGACACCCCTCCACTTT.

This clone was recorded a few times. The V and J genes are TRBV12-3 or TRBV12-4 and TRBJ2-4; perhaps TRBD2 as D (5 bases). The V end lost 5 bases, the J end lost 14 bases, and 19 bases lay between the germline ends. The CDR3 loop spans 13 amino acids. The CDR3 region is CASSHSGRGHEYF. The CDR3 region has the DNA TGTGCCAGCAGTCACTCCGGACGCGGGCACGAGTACTTC.

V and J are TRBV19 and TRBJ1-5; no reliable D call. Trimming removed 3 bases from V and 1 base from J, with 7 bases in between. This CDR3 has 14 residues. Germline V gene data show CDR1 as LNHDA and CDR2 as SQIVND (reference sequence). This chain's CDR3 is CASSIAYSNQPQHF. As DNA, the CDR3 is TGTGCCAGTAGTATTGCATACAGCAATCAGCCCCAGCATTTT.

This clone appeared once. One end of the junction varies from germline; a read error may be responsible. CDR3 sequence: CSVEETGGTYEQYF. CDR3 sequence (DNA): TGCAGCGTAGAAGAGACAGGCGGTACCTACGAGCAGTACTTC. V and J are TRBV29-1 and TRBJ2-7; D is perhaps TRBD1 (6 bases). Germline V CDR1 and CDR2: SQVTM, ANQGSEA. The CDR3 extends over 14 amino acids.